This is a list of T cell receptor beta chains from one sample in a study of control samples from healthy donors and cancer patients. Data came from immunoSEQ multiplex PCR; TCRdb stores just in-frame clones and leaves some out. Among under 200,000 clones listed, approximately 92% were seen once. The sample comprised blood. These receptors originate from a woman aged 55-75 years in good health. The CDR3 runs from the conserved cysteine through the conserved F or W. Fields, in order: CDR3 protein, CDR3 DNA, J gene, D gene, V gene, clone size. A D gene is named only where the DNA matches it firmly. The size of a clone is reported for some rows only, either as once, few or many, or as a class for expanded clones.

CDR3aa: CASSPPVRGGSGELFF
CDR3nt: TGTGCCAGCTCACCACCGGTCAGGGGAGGATCCGGGGAGCTGTTTTTT
j_gene: TRBJ2-2
d_gene: .
v_gene: TRBV18
abundance: .

CDR3aa: CASKPGGGNYGYTF
CDR3nt: TGTGCCAGTAAACCCGGGGGGGGTAACTATGGCTACACCTTC
j_gene: TRBJ1-2
d_gene: .
v_gene: TRBV19
abundance: .

CDR3aa: CASSLGTGLGNTIYF
CDR3nt: TGTGCCAGCAGCTTAGGTACGGGACTTGGAAACACCATATATTTT
j_gene: TRBJ1-3
d_gene: .
v_gene: TRBV7-2
abundance: .

CDR3aa: CAIRGNRDSPLHF
CDR3nt: TGTGCCATCAGGGGAAATAGAGATTCACCCCTCCACTTT
j_gene: TRBJ1-6
d_gene: .
v_gene: TRBV10-3
abundance: .

CDR3aa: CASSPRQGVSYEQYF
CDR3nt: TGTGCCAGCTCACCTCGACAGGGGGTCTCCTACGAGCAGTACTTC
j_gene: TRBJ2-7
d_gene: TRBD1
v_gene: TRBV18
abundance: .

CDR3aa: CSVDGGRANYGYTF
CDR3nt: TGCAGCGTTGACGGGGGGCGGGCTAACTATGGCTACACCTTC
j_gene: TRBJ1-2
d_gene: .
v_gene: TRBV29-1
abundance: .

CDR3aa: CASSQEWGQATDTQYF
CDR3nt: TGCGCCAGCAGCCAAGAATGGGGGCAGGCCACAGATACGCAGTATTTT
j_gene: TRBJ2-3
d_gene: .
v_gene: TRBV4-3
abundance: .

CDR3aa: CASSLGFGVGELFF
CDR3nt: TGTGCCAGCAGTTTAGGGTTCGGGGTCGGGGAGCTGTTTTTT
j_gene: TRBJ2-2
d_gene: .
v_gene: TRBV27
abundance: .

CDR3aa: CASSDARGVNQPQHF
CDR3nt: TGTGCCAGCAGTGACGCCAGGGGTGTCAATCAGCCCCAGCATTTT
j_gene: TRBJ1-5
d_gene: .
v_gene: TRBV25-1
abundance: .

CDR3aa: CSALVGEKLFF
CDR3nt: TGCAGTGCTTTGGTGGGTGAAAAACTGTTTTTT
j_gene: TRBJ1-4
d_gene: .
v_gene: TRBV20-1
abundance: .

CDR3aa: CASSQEKGTGTTNTEAFF
CDR3nt: TGTGCCAGCAGCCAAGAGAAAGGGACCGGGACAACGAACACTGAAGCTTTCTTT
j_gene: TRBJ1-1
d_gene: .
v_gene: TRBV3-1/TRBV3-2
abundance: .

CDR3aa: CSVDLSSNEQFF
CDR3nt: TGCAGCGTCGATCTGAGTTCCAATGAGCAGTTCTTC
j_gene: TRBJ2-1
d_gene: .
v_gene: TRBV29-1
abundance: .

CDR3aa: CASSFGVGPRGSEQFF
CDR3nt: TGTGCCAGCAGCTTTGGCGTAGGGCCCAGGGGGAGTGAGCAGTTCTTC
j_gene: TRBJ2-1
d_gene: TRBD1
v_gene: TRBV5-4
abundance: few

CDR3aa: CASSLTGGNTGELFF
CDR3nt: TGTGCCAGCAGCTTAACGGGGGGGAACACCGGGGAGCTGTTTTTT
j_gene: TRBJ2-2
d_gene: TRBD2
v_gene: TRBV13
abundance: .

CDR3aa: CASSEGVNTEAFF
CDR3nt: TGCGCCAGCAGTGAGGGGGTGAACACTGAAGCTTTCTTT
j_gene: TRBJ1-1
d_gene: .
v_gene: TRBV10-2
abundance: .

CDR3aa: CASSFGGNRAYEQYF
CDR3nt: TGTGCCAGCAGTTTCGGGGGGAATCGGGCCTACGAGCAGTACTTC
j_gene: TRBJ2-7
d_gene: TRBD2
v_gene: TRBV27
abundance: .

CDR3aa: CASSEVAAGTEAFF
CDR3nt: TGTGCCAGCAGTGAAGTGGCGGCGGGCACTGAAGCTTTCTTT
j_gene: TRBJ1-1
d_gene: .
v_gene: TRBV2
abundance: .

CDR3aa: CAWTGLGTEAFF
CDR3nt: TGTGCCTGGACAGGGTTGGGCACTGAAGCTTTCTTT
j_gene: TRBJ1-1
d_gene: .
v_gene: TRBV30
abundance: .

CDR3aa: CASSLISGGAINEQFF
CDR3nt: TGTGCCAGCTCACTAATCAGCGGGGGGGCTATCAATGAGCAGTTCTTC
j_gene: TRBJ2-1
d_gene: TRBD2
v_gene: TRBV18
abundance: .

CDR3aa: CASSLASAGGFYEQYF
CDR3nt: TGTGCCAGCAGCTTGGCCTCAGCGGGGGGATTTTACGAGCAGTACTTC
j_gene: TRBJ2-7
d_gene: TRBD2
v_gene: TRBV5-6
abundance: .

CDR3aa: CASSYYRSWGRETQYF
CDR3nt: TGTGCCAGCAGTTACTATCGGTCCTGGGGTAGGGAGACCCAGTACTTC
j_gene: TRBJ2-5
d_gene: .
v_gene: TRBV6-5
abundance: .

CDR3aa: CASSLVAGATVNEQFF
CDR3nt: TGTGCCAGCAGCTTAGTAGCGGGGGCAACGGTCAATGAGCAGTTCTTC
j_gene: TRBJ2-1
d_gene: TRBD2
v_gene: TRBV11-3
abundance: .

CDR3aa: CASTSTGHYGYTF
CDR3nt: TGTGCCAGCACCTCGACAGGGCACTATGGCTACACCTTC
j_gene: TRBJ1-2
d_gene: TRBD1
v_gene: TRBV7-8
abundance: .

CDR3aa: CASSLVGADQPQHF
CDR3nt: TGTGCCAGCAGCTTAGTGGGGGCAGATCAGCCCCAGCATTTT
j_gene: TRBJ1-5
d_gene: .
v_gene: TRBV7-8
abundance: .

CDR3aa: CASSRTGGGYEQYF
CDR3nt: TGTGCCAGCAGCCGGACAGGGGGGGGGTACGAGCAGTACTTC
j_gene: TRBJ2-7
d_gene: TRBD1
v_gene: TRBV5-5
abundance: .

CDR3aa: CASSSVGGANNEQFF
CDR3nt: TGTGCCAGCAGTTCCGTCGGGGGGGCAAACAATGAGCAGTTCTTC
j_gene: TRBJ2-1
d_gene: TRBD2
v_gene: TRBV6-2/TRBV6-3
abundance: once

CDR3aa: CATSRDMVRSGGYTF
CDR3nt: TGTGCCACCAGCAGAGATATGGTAAGGTCCGGTGGCTACACCTTC
j_gene: TRBJ1-2
d_gene: .
v_gene: TRBV15
abundance: once

CDR3aa: CASGTGATGELFF
CDR3nt: TGTGCCAGCGGGACAGGGGCCACCGGGGAGCTGTTTTTT
j_gene: TRBJ2-2
d_gene: TRBD1
v_gene: TRBV28
abundance: .

CDR3aa: CATSDFRISNTGELFF
CDR3nt: TGTGCCACCAGTGATTTCAGAATCTCGAACACCGGGGAGCTGTTTTTT
j_gene: TRBJ2-2
d_gene: .
v_gene: TRBV24-1
abundance: .

CDR3aa: CASSLFPSGGGKTQYF
CDR3nt: TGTGCCAGCAGTTTATTTCCTAGCGGGGGGGGAAAGACCCAGTACTTC
j_gene: TRBJ2-5
d_gene: TRBD2
v_gene: TRBV27
abundance: few

CDR3aa: CASSMTGDQPQHF
CDR3nt: TGTGCCAGTAGTATGACCGGGGATCAGCCCCAGCATTTT
j_gene: TRBJ1-5
d_gene: .
v_gene: TRBV19
abundance: .

CDR3aa: CASSPVGGTDTQYF
CDR3nt: TGTGCCAGCAGTCCCGTGGGGGGCACAGATACGCAGTATTTT
j_gene: TRBJ2-3
d_gene: .
v_gene: TRBV28
abundance: .

CDR3aa: CASSTTSGGVETQYF
CDR3nt: TGTGCCAGCAGCACGACTAGCGGGGGGGTGGAGACCCAGTACTTC
j_gene: TRBJ2-5
d_gene: TRBD2
v_gene: TRBV7-3
abundance: .

CDR3aa: CSVVGRGNTEAFF
CDR3nt: TGCAGCGTGGTAGGTAGAGGGAACACTGAAGCTTTCTTT
j_gene: TRBJ1-1
d_gene: .
v_gene: TRBV29-1
abundance: .

CDR3aa: CASSPRLATDMNTEAFF
CDR3nt: TGTGCCAGCTCACCAAGGTTGGCAACTGACATGAACACTGAAGCTTTCTTT
j_gene: TRBJ1-1
d_gene: .
v_gene: TRBV18
abundance: .

CDR3aa: CASSPHMGENEQFF
CDR3nt: TGTGCCAGCAGCCCCCATATGGGGGAGAATGAGCAGTTCTTC
j_gene: TRBJ2-1
d_gene: .
v_gene: TRBV7-2
abundance: once

CDR3aa: CASSPSPGVTEAFF
CDR3nt: TGTGCCAGTAGTCCCTCTCCCGGGGTCACTGAAGCTTTCTTT
j_gene: TRBJ1-1
d_gene: .
v_gene: TRBV19
abundance: .

CDR3aa: CASSLDRSATGELFF
CDR3nt: TGCGCCAGCAGCTTAGACAGGAGTGCGACCGGGGAGCTGTTTTTT
j_gene: TRBJ2-2
d_gene: .
v_gene: TRBV5-1
abundance: .

CDR3aa: CASSLMWTGAQTQYF
CDR3nt: TGTGCCAGCAGCTTAATGTGGACAGGTGCGCAGACCCAGTACTTC
j_gene: TRBJ2-5
d_gene: TRBD1
v_gene: TRBV7-2
abundance: .

CDR3aa: CASSGRTGDTTDTQYF
CDR3nt: TGTGCCAGCAGCGGTCGGACAGGGGATACGACAGATACGCAGTATTTT
j_gene: TRBJ2-3
d_gene: TRBD1
v_gene: TRBV9
abundance: .

CDR3aa: CAWSAGTEGPEAFF
CDR3nt: TGTGCCTGGAGTGCCGGGACTGAGGGCCCTGAAGCTTTCTTT
j_gene: TRBJ1-1
d_gene: .
v_gene: TRBV30
abundance: once

CDR3aa: CASHGVRGSTDTQYF
CDR3nt: TGTGCCAGCCACGGAGTGCGGGGAAGCACAGATACGCAGTATTTT
j_gene: TRBJ2-3
d_gene: .
v_gene: TRBV19
abundance: .

CDR3aa: CASNPMVGATEAFF
CDR3nt: TGCGCCAGCAACCCTATGGTGGGCGCGACTGAAGCTTTCTTT
j_gene: TRBJ1-1
d_gene: .
v_gene: TRBV4-3
abundance: .

CDR3aa: CASSSISGVANYGYTF
CDR3nt: TGTGCCAGCAGCTCCATATCGGGGGTAGCTAACTATGGCTACACCTTC
j_gene: TRBJ1-2
d_gene: .
v_gene: TRBV11-2
abundance: .

CDR3aa: CASRPDTHSVGNTIYF
CDR3nt: TGTGCCAGCAGGCCGGACACGCATTCTGTTGGAAACACCATATATTTT
j_gene: TRBJ1-3
d_gene: .
v_gene: TRBV7-2
abundance: .

CDR3aa: CASSQDLWEGKLNTEAFF
CDR3nt: TGTGCCAGCAGCCAGGACCTCTGGGAGGGCAAATTGAACACTGAAGCTTTCTTT
j_gene: TRBJ1-1
d_gene: .
v_gene: TRBV3-1/TRBV3-2
abundance: .

CDR3aa: CASSPGGWPNTEAFF
CDR3nt: TGTGCCAGCTCCCCGGGGGGGTGGCCGAACACTGAAGCTTTCTTT
j_gene: TRBJ1-1
d_gene: .
v_gene: TRBV18
abundance: .

CDR3aa: CASGARDPTNEKLFF
CDR3nt: TGTGCCAGCGGGGCCAGGGATCCAACTAATGAAAAACTGTTTTTT
j_gene: TRBJ1-4
d_gene: .
v_gene: TRBV6-5
abundance: .

CDR3aa: CASSDPSHPTTNEKLFF
CDR3nt: TGTGCCAGTAGTGACCCCTCCCATCCTACAACTAATGAAAAACTGTTTTTT
j_gene: TRBJ1-4
d_gene: .
v_gene: TRBV19
abundance: few

CDR3aa: CAIRTTSGASTDTQYF
CDR3nt: TGTGCCATCAGGACGACTAGCGGGGCCAGCACAGATACGCAGTATTTT
j_gene: TRBJ2-3
d_gene: TRBD2
v_gene: TRBV10-3
abundance: .

CDR3aa: CASSLAGDEAFF
CDR3nt: TGTGCCAGCAGCTTAGCCGGGGACGAAGCTTTCTTT
j_gene: TRBJ1-1
d_gene: .
v_gene: TRBV11-2
abundance: .

CDR3aa: CASSYSGTVSSYEQYF
CDR3nt: TGTGCCAGCAGTTACTCCGGGACGGTCAGCTCCTACGAGCAGTACTTC
j_gene: TRBJ2-7
d_gene: .
v_gene: TRBV6-5
abundance: .

CDR3aa: CASSPRQERNTEAFF
CDR3nt: TGTGCCAGCAGCCCCCGACAGGAACGGAACACTGAAGCTTTCTTT
j_gene: TRBJ1-1
d_gene: .
v_gene: TRBV9
abundance: .

CDR3aa: CARRRDRLNEKLFF
CDR3nt: TGTGCCAGAAGACGAGACAGACTTAATGAAAAACTGTTTTTT
j_gene: TRBJ1-4
d_gene: .
v_gene: TRBV6-4
abundance: few

CDR3aa: CASSWDRRYEQYF
CDR3nt: TGTGCCAGCAGTTGGGACAGAAGATACGAGCAGTACTTC
j_gene: TRBJ2-7
d_gene: TRBD1
v_gene: TRBV27
abundance: .

CDR3aa: CASRAGGRTDTQYF
CDR3nt: TGTGCCAGTAGGGCGGGGGGCCGCACAGATACGCAGTATTTT
j_gene: TRBJ2-3
d_gene: TRBD2
v_gene: TRBV19
abundance: .

CDR3aa: CASSDTRDEQYF
CDR3nt: TGTGCCAGCAGTGACACCAGGGACGAGCAGTACTTC
j_gene: TRBJ2-7
d_gene: .
v_gene: TRBV6-6
abundance: .

CDR3aa: CASSYSGFWSSYEQYF
CDR3nt: TGTGCCAGCAGTTATTCGGGGTTCTGGAGCTCCTACGAGCAGTACTTC
j_gene: TRBJ2-7
d_gene: .
v_gene: TRBV6-2/TRBV6-3
abundance: .

CDR3aa: CASSPRLVYGYTF
CDR3nt: TGTGCCAGCAGCCCTAGACTGGTCTATGGCTACACCTTC
j_gene: TRBJ1-2
d_gene: .
v_gene: TRBV5-8
abundance: .